These 11 T cell receptor beta chains came from one sample sequenced in a study of CD8 T cells in Susac syndrome. RNA in amounts of about 0.45 to 1 ug was reverse transcribed with random hexamers. MiXCR, run by TCRdb on the immunoSEQ multiplex PCR reads, gives a single entry per CDR3 protein. This table has fewer than 150,000 distinct CDR3 sequences, 90% to 95% appearing once. Sequencing was performed on CD8+ T cells from PBMCs. These receptors came from a human donor in good health.

The V and J genes are TRBV9 and TRBJ2-3, with 7 bases that match TRBD2. Germline V lookup: CDR1 SGDLS, CDR2 YYNGEE. Trimming at V came to 4 bases and at J to 9 bases, leaving 5 bases not matched to a gene. The CDR3 is 12 residues long. CDR3 in amino acids: CASSSVGGTQYF. In nucleotides, the CDR3 is TGTGCCAGCAGCTCAGTCGGGGGGACGCAGTATTTT.

The CDR3 sequence: CASRPSSQGNQPQHF. CDR3 in DNA: TGCGCCAGCCGACCCTCCTCCCAGGGAAATCAGCCCCAGCATTTT. The chain joins TRBV5-1 to TRBJ1-5; tentative D call: TRBD1 (5 bases). Trimming left V 7 bases short and J 4 bases short, with 18 bases between. Germline values: CDR1 SGHRS, CDR2 YFSETQ. The CDR3 runs 15 residues.

This clonotype was seen only once. V and J are TRBV5-6 and TRBJ1-1; the D is unclear. Trimming removed 5 bases from V and 0 bases from J, with 23 bases in between. Per germline, CDR1 SGHDT and CDR2 YYEEEE. The CDR3 runs 18 residues. CDR3 coding DNA: TGTGCCAGCAGTTCCCAATCTCCACGGCGCCTCATGAACACTGAAGCTTTCTTT. Translating it yields CASSSQSPRRLMNTEAFF. Full variable domain (rest looked up from reference TRBV5-6 and TRBJ1-1): DAGVTQSPTHLIKTRGQQVTLRCSPKSGHDTVSWYQQALGQGPQFIFQYYEEEERQRGNFPDRFSGHQFPNYSSELNVNALLLGDSALYLCASSSQSPRRLMNTEAFFGQGTRLTVV.

This clonotype was observed a single time. J is TRBJ1-1 and V is TRBV30; the D gene is possibly TRBD1 (5 bases). CDR3 length equals 15 residues. Germline V lookup: CDR1 GTSNPN, CDR2 SVGIG (reference sequence). Trimming removed 2 bases at V and 3 bases at J, with 16 bases between. The CDR3 protein is CAWSSGRTPYTEAFF. The CDR3 DNA is TGTGCCTGGAGTTCGGGCAGGACACCTTACACTGAAGCTTTCTTT.

The chain combines TRBV28 with TRBJ2-3, with no clear D. CDR3 length equals 14 residues. Germline CDR1 MDHEN, CDR2 SYDVKM. V dropped 5 bases and J dropped 2 bases, with 11 bases sitting between them. CDR3 in DNA: TGTGCCAGCAGTCCCGACTGGGCCACAGATACGCAGTATTTT. It translates to CASSPDWATDTQYF.

V gene TRBV6-1 combines with J gene TRBJ2-7, with 9 bases fitting TRBD1. The CDR3 length is 17 residues. Germline lookup yields CDR1 MNHNS and CDR2 SASEGT. Trimming removed 6 bases from V and 1 base from J; junction bases left unmatched: 13. Written as DNA, the CDR3 is TGTGCCAGCAGGGGGCCAGACAGGGGGTTAGTATCCTACGAGCAGTACTTC. This codes for CASRGPDRGLVSYEQYF.

This clonotype has only one observation. V gene TRBV6-2 or TRBV6-3 combines with J gene TRBJ2-7; D is unclear. From germline, CDR1 is MNHEY and CDR2 SVGEGT. CDR3 length: 13 amino acids. Trimming pared 1 base from V and 2 bases from J, leaving 6 bases between. The CDR3 loop is CASSYLYTYEQYF. The CDR3 DNA follows: TGTGCCAGCAGTTACTTGTACACCTACGAGCAGTACTTC.

CDR3 nucleotides: TGTGCCAGCAGCCAAGCTCCAGCGGGAAGTGACAATGAGCAGTTCTTC. Translating it yields CASSQAPAGSDNEQFF. The chain combines TRBV4-2 with TRBJ2-1, with 7 bases fitting TRBD2. There are 16 residues in the CDR3. CDR1 is LGHNA and CDR2 is YNFKEQ in the germline V gene. V gave up 1 base and J gave up 5 bases; unmatched junction bases: 8.

The chain uses TRBV12-3 or TRBV12-4 and TRBJ2-5; 9 bases match TRBD1. The CDR3 is 13 amino acids. Germline trimming cut 7 bases from V and 5 bases from J; bases unmatched to any gene: 5. This CDR3 is CASNPTGGETQYF. In DNA form, the CDR3 reads TGTGCCAGCAACCCGACAGGGGGGGAGACCCAGTACTTC.

This sequence joins TRBV27 and TRBJ2-5; D may be TRBD2 (6 bases). Trimming removed 3 bases from V and 1 base from J, with 12 bases in between. The germline CDR1 and CDR2 sequences are MNHEY and SMNVEV (reference sequence). The CDR3 totals 15 residues. DNA of the CDR3: TGTGCCAGCAGTTTTAGCGGCTCCGTCCAAGAGACCCAGTACTTC. Amino acids: CASSFSGSVQETQYF.

The chain uses TRBV5-1 and TRBJ1-2; 8 positions agree with TRBD1. Trimming removed 7 bases from V and 3 bases from J; junction bases left unmatched: 5. The germline V gene has CDR1 SGHRS and CDR2 YFSETQ. The CDR3 covers 13 residues. CDR3 DNA sequence: TGCGCCAGCGGACAGGGCATGCACTATGGCTACACCTTC. This gives the protein CASGQGMHYGYTF.